This T cell receptor beta chain was captured by sequencing in a study of cytomegalovirus exposure and HLA in healthy donors. General study points: It was reported in a later analysis that an Asian-associated ancestry cluster showed fewer N-insertions than the 666-donor mean. Sequences of the TCR beta chain were said to predict the HLA-A and HLA-B alleles of most subjects accurately.

PCR was performed using 60 Vbeta and 13 Jbeta primers. Some clones are missing from TCRdb's copy, which holds only in-frame ones; the method was immunoSEQ multiplex PCR. The sample has around 170,000 clones; about three quarters are singletons. Germline V lookup: CDR1 GTSNPN, CDR2 SVGIG (reference sequence). V shed 0 bases and J 9 bases; nucleotides not matched to a gene: 9. The CDR3 spans 15 residues. As to this clone: The antigen is undetermined.

The clonotype was recovered from a woman in her thirties or forties in good health and CMV-seropositive. The rearrangement uses TRBV30 and TRBJ2-4; TRBD2 agrees at 9 bases. Sequenced input: PBMCs. CDR3 amino acids: CAWSVPAGGSSIQYF. CDR3 nucleotides: TGTGCCTGGAGTGTACCAGCGGGGGGCAGTAGCATTCAGTACTTC.